This passage covers 18 T cell receptor beta chains from one sample sequenced in a study of human T cells and chemical hapten exposure. Time point described: patch test 3, about 24 weeks after DPC sensitization. Treatment here: therapeutic diphenylcyclopropenone sensitization with weekly scalp DPC. TCRdb passed the RACE reads through MiXCR, listing each CDR3 protein once. The sample yields 150,000 to 200,000 distinct CDR3 sequences, about 25% seen once. The specimen was whole blood, collected in connection with sensitization to the hapten diphenylcyclopropenone (DPC). The receptors shown here come from a middle-aged woman with alopecia areata. Some clones in this sample may be carry-over from other donors' samples.

This clonotype was counted between two and nine times. The chain employs TRBV11-2 and TRBJ2-3; the D gene is possibly TRBD2 (5 bases). The germline V gene encodes CDR1 SGHAT and CDR2 FQNNGV. CDR3 length equals 15 residues. V lost 3 bases to trimming and J lost 0 bases, with 10 bases between them. CDR3 residues: CASSFTRTSTDTQYF. CDR3 coding DNA: TGTGCCAGCAGCTTTACAAGGACTAGCACAGATACGCAGTATTTT.

This clonotype has a handful of counts. This chain connects TRBV20-1 to TRBJ1-5; possibly TRBD1 for D (5 bases). There are 15 residues in the CDR3. CDR1 and CDR2 from the germline V gene are DFQATT and SNEGSKA (reference sequence). V was clipped by 3 bases and J by 4 bases, with 16 bases between them. The CDR3 region has the DNA TGCAGTGCTAGCCCAGCGACAGCAGGGAATCAGCCCCAGCATTTT. Translating it yields CSASPATAGNQPQHF.

There are a few counts of this clonotype. This chain joins TRBV10-3 and TRBJ1-4, with D uncertain. Trimming shortened V by 0 bases and J by 16 bases, and 12 bases separated the two germline ends. The V gene's germline CDR1 is ENHRY and CDR2 SYGVKD. The CDR3 length is 12 residues. CDR3 in DNA: TGTGCCATCAGTGAGTCTACAGAGAGACAGTTTTTT. Translated: CAISESTERQFF.

This clonotype was detected a few times. The J gene is TRBJ1-4, the V gene TRBV27; TRBD1 agrees at 7 bases. The CDR3 sequence is 14 residues long. The germline V gene encodes CDR1 MNHEY and CDR2 SMNVEV (reference sequence). The junction had 4 bases not matched to a gene; V was cut back by 6 bases and J by 3 bases. The CDR3 protein is CASSLGTANEKLFF. The CDR3, as DNA: TGTGCCAGCAGCCTGGGGACAGCTAATGAAAAACTGTTTTTT.

This sequence joins TRBV4-3 and TRBJ1-1; D unclear. Trimming pared 1 base from V and 7 bases from J, leaving 10 bases between. The CDR3 totals 13 residues. Germline V gene sequence: CDR1 LGHNA, CDR2 YSLEER. The CDR3 region has the DNA TGCGCCAGCAGCCAAGCCCCGGGTTATGAAGCTTTCTTT. It translates to CASSQAPGYEAFF.

This clonotype was observed many times. The chain joins TRBV2 to TRBJ1-2, with D perhaps matching TRBD1 (5 bases). This CDR3 has 11 amino acids. CDR1 is SNHLY, CDR2 FYNNEI, per germline. V was cut by 5 bases and J by 8 bases, with 9 bases left in between. The CDR3: CASSYHRGYTF. The CDR3 DNA sequence: TGTGCCAGCAGTTATCACAGGGGCTACACCTTC.

This clonotype was recorded at least ten times. This chain connects TRBV29-1 to TRBJ2-6, with D possibly called TRBD1 or TRBD2 (5 bases each). Trimming left V 2 bases short and J 0 bases short, with 11 bases between. The CDR3 runs 16 residues. Germline CDR1 reads SQVTM; CDR2 reads ANQGSEA. The CDR3 reads CSVEWGPASGANVLTF. The CDR3 bases are TGCAGCGTTGAATGGGGACCAGCCTCTGGGGCCAACGTCCTGACTTTC.

V and J are TRBV11-2 and TRBJ1-1, with D uncertain. Germline assignment: CDR1 SGHAT and CDR2 FQNNGV. V shed 5 bases and J shed 6 bases, with 13 bases lying between them. This CDR3 is built from 13 residues. CDR3 in amino acids: CASSARGVPEAFF. As DNA, the CDR3 is TGTGCCAGCAGCGCCCGGGGTGTGCCTGAAGCTTTCTTT.

This clonotype was seen once. V usage is TRBV6-2 or TRBV6-3 and J usage is TRBJ1-5, with 7 bases matching TRBD1. CDR1 and CDR2 from the germline V gene are MNHEY and SVGEGT. This CDR3 is built from 15 residues. The V gene end was trimmed by 5 bases and the J gene end by 3 bases; junction bases not matched to a gene: 7. As DNA, the CDR3 is TGTGCCAGCAGTCCGGGACAGCAACCCAATCAGCCCCAGCATTTT. This sequence encodes CASSPGQQPNQPQHF.

This clonotype was detected many times. This chain joins TRBV29-1 and TRBJ2-3; no clear D. The germline V gene encodes CDR1 SQVTM and CDR2 ANQGSEA. The V gene lost 2 bases and the J gene lost 4 bases, with 10 bases spanning the gap. The CDR3 runs to 13 residues. CDR3 sequence reads: CSVEYLSADTQYF. CDR3 nucleotides: TGCAGCGTTGAATATCTCTCGGCAGATACGCAGTATTTT.

This clonotype was observed at least ten times. The CDR3 DNA sequence: TGTGCCAGCAGCAACGGACAGGGTCAGACCCAGTACTTC. Encoded protein: CASSNGQGQTQYF. The chain is built from TRBV5-5 and TRBJ2-5; 8 bases align to TRBD1. This CDR3 has 13 residues. The junction had 5 bases not matched to a gene; V was cut back by 4 bases and J by 6 bases. Germline loops: CDR1 SGHKS, CDR2 YYEKEE (reference sequence).

Only a few counts were recorded for this clonotype. The gene calls are TRBV6-2 or TRBV6-3 and TRBJ2-7; no definite D call. The length of the CDR3 is 14 residues. CDR1 and CDR2 (germline): MNHEY, SVGEGT. V was pared by 5 bases and J by 3 bases, with 14 bases between. The CDR3: CASSRPGGNYEQYF. CDR3 in DNA: TGTGCCAGCAGTCGCCCCGGCGGTAACTACGAGCAGTACTTC.

J is TRBJ1-5 and V is TRBV20-1, with 7 bases that match TRBD1. The CDR3 runs 14 residues. In germline, CDR1 is DFQATT, CDR2 SNEGSKA (reference sequence). Losses at the gene ends were 5 bases for V and 5 bases for J; bases not matched to a gene: 9. This CDR3 is CSAPTGARDQPQHF. In DNA form, the CDR3 reads TGCAGTGCTCCTACAGGGGCCAGGGATCAGCCCCAGCATTTT.

This clonotype was seen more than once but under ten times. The chain uses TRBV20-1 and TRBJ2-7; 9 bases agree with TRBD1. Germline loops: CDR1 DFQATT, CDR2 SNEGSKA (reference sequence). This CDR3 contains 12 residues. V shed 6 bases, J shed 4 bases, and the junction held 4 bases outside the gene matches. This chain's CDR3 is CSAQDRGYEQYF. The CDR3 region has the DNA TGCAGTGCCCAGGACAGGGGTTACGAGCAGTACTTC.

This clonotype was picked up one time. The V gene is TRBV7-2, the J gene TRBJ2-1; 10 bases line up with TRBD2. V lost 2 bases, J lost 9 bases, and 7 bases stayed unmatched. Per germline, CDR1 SGHTA and CDR2 FQGNSA. This CDR3 contains 15 residues. The CDR3 protein is CASSLSPSGSAEQFF. The CDR3 coding sequence is TGTGCCAGCAGCTTATCCCCTAGCGGGAGCGCTGAGCAGTTCTTC.

At least ten counts were recorded for this clonotype. This chain connects TRBV5-1 to TRBJ2-7; tentatively, D is TRBD1 or TRBD2 (6 bases each). V lost 1 base and J lost 3, with 14 bases in between. CDR1 is SGHRS and CDR2 is YFSETQ in the germline V gene. The CDR3 contains 15 residues. The chain's CDR3 is CASSLIRGQDYEQYF. CDR3 sequence (DNA): TGCGCCAGCAGCTTGATCCGGGGGCAGGACTACGAGCAGTACTTC.

This clonotype has more than one count but fewer than ten. V gene TRBV6-4 combines with J gene TRBJ1-1; 9 bases map to TRBD1. The CDR3 consists of 16 residues. V lost 2 bases and J lost 4; bases outside the gene matches: 8. Germline CDR1 and CDR2: MRHNA and SNTAGT. CDR3 loop: CASSDPRDRVSTEAFF. CDR3 DNA: TGTGCCAGCAGTGACCCCCGGGACAGGGTGAGCACTGAAGCTTTCTTT.

Only one count was recorded for this clonotype. This chain joins TRBV7-6 and TRBJ2-1, with a possible D match to TRBD2 (6 bases). Germline loops: CDR1 SGHVS, CDR2 FNYEAQ. Trimming left V 0 bases short and J 6 bases short, with 18 bases between. The CDR3 is 17 residues long. The CDR3 DNA follows: TGTGCCAGCAGCTTAGCGAGGCCTAGCGCGTCCCTCAATGAGCAGTTCTTC. This encodes CASSLARPSASLNEQFF.